Listed below are T cell receptor beta chains from one sample, sequenced in a study of T cells in Graves' hyperthyroidism and ophthalmopathy. Via MiXCR, TCRdb re-called the multiplex PCR reads, giving one row per CDR3 protein. This sample has around 620,000 distinct CDR3 sequences; more than 13% occur once, and the top ten carry over 6%. Input material: blood. The receptor set was obtained from a woman aged 18-29 years with Graves' ophthalmopathy. Both conserved end residues are part of each CDR3. A D gene is named only where the DNA matches it firmly. Expanded clones are given a class, and other clones once, few, many or no size at all.

TRBD2 many TRBJ2-7 TRBV12-3/TRBV12-4 TGTGCCAGCAGGGGCGGGAGGGCCGGAGCATACGAGCAGTACTTC CASRGGRAGAYEQYF
TRBD2 many TRBJ2-7 TRBV10-3 TGTGCCATCAGTGAGCGGGAGACTAGCGGGAGGGCGGAGCAGTACTTC CAISERETSGRAEQYF
NA many TRBJ1-3 TRBV12-3/TRBV12-4 TGTGCCAGCAGTACCGGGAAGGGATTTCCCTTCCAGAGAAACACCATATATTTT CASSTGKGFPFQRNTIYF
TRBD1 NA TRBJ1-1 TRBV19 TGTGCCAGTAGTATAGAGGGACAGGGAGGAGAACGAATGAACACTGAAGCTTTCTTT CASSIEGQGGERMNTEAFF
TRBD1 many TRBJ2-7 TRBV30 TGTGCCTGGGGGTCCGGGACAGGGATAAACGAGCAGTACTTC CAWGSGTGINEQYF
TRBD1 NA TRBJ1-4 TRBV5-1 TGCGCCAGCAACCGAGAGGGACAGGCTAATGAAAAACTGTTTTTT CASNREGQANEKLFF
NA NA TRBJ2-4 TRBV28 TGTGCCAGCAGACTAATTACAGGGAGTTCCCCTGAGTACTTC CASRLITGSSPEYF
NA NA TRBJ2-2 TRBV24-1 TGTGCCACCAGTGGGGCCCAGGGGTGGAACACCGGGGAGCTGTTTTTT CATSGAQGWNTGELFF
TRBD2 many TRBJ2-7 TRBV11-1 TGTGCCAGCAGCTTAAGGCCGGGAGGCTACGAGCAGTACTTC CASSLRPGGYEQYF
NA NA TRBJ2-5 TRBV6-7 TGTGCCACTCAGGGGGGTTTCGGAGAGACCCAGTACTTC CATQGGFGETQYF
TRBD2 many TRBJ2-1 TRBV28 TGTGCCAGCATTCGACGGGGAGCGGGGTCCTACAATGAGCAGTTCTTC CASIRRGAGSYNEQFF
NA many TRBJ2-1 TRBV9 TGTGCCAGCAGCGTAGGGGGGAACTTTTACAATGAGCAGTTCTTC CASSVGGNFYNEQFF
NA many TRBJ2-7 TRBV19 TGTGCCAGTAGTATAACAGGCGGAACCTACGAGCAGTACTTC CASSITGGTYEQYF
NA NA TRBJ1-5 TRBV6-9 TGTGCCAGCAGCTACCAAACCGGGCAGGGCATTCAGCCCCAGCATTTT CASSYQTGQGIQPQHF
TRBD1 many TRBJ1-6 TRBV2 TGTGCCAGCAGTGAAGCGACAGGGGGCGGTTTAGGATGGTCACCCCTCCACTTT CASSEATGGGLGWSPLHF
NA NA TRBJ2-7 TRBV7-2 TGTGCCAGCAGCCAAGTCGGTCCGTTTGGCAGGGGCTACGTCTACGAGCAGTACTTC CASSQVGPFGRGYVYEQYF
TRBD2 many TRBJ2-1 TRBV6-6 TGTGCCAGCAGTTACACCGCATCGAGGGCGGGAGCCCCCTACAATGAGCAGTTCTTC CASSYTASRAGAPYNEQFF
NA many TRBJ2-2 TRBV12-3/TRBV12-4 TGTGCCAGCAGTTGGAACACCGGGGAGCTGTTTTTT CASSWNTGELFF
NA NA TRBJ2-7 TRBV9 TGTGCCAGCAGCGCTTACTCGGGGCCGGCCTACGAGCAGTACTTC CASSAYSGPAYEQYF
NA NA TRBJ1-1 TRBV4-1 TGCGCCAGCAGCCCTGTAGAAGGGATTAACACTGAAGCTTTCTTT CASSPVEGINTEAFF
NA many TRBJ2-7 TRBV11-2 TGTGCCAGCAGCTTGGGCGACCCCATCGAGCAGTACTTC CASSLGDPIEQYF
NA many TRBJ2-3 TRBV6-1 TGTGCCACCAGAACGGGAGTTGGGACAGATACGCAGTATTTT CATRTGVGTDTQYF
TRBD2 many TRBJ2-2 TRBV27 TGTGCCAGCAGTTTATGGTCGGGAGGTCCGAACACCGGGGAGCTGTTTTTT CASSLWSGGPNTGELFF
NA many TRBJ1-2 TRBV3-1 TGTGCCAGCAGCCAACAGCTACGTAACTATGGCTACACCTTC CASSQQLRNYGYTF
NA many TRBJ2-1 TRBV20-1 TGCAGTGCTGAGCGGACCCACAATGAGCAGTTCTTC CSAERTHNEQFF
TRBD2 NA TRBJ2-5 TRBV20-1 TGCAGTGCTAGAGATACGAGCGGGAGGGCCGGGGAAGAGACCCAGTACTTC CSARDTSGRAGEETQYF
TRBD1 many TRBJ2-3 TRBV20-1 TGCAGTGCATGGCGTGGACAGGGAGTGGGAGATACGCAGTATTTT CSAWRGQGVGDTQYF
TRBD1 NA TRBJ2-5 TRBV27 TGTGCCAGCAGTTCGGACAGGAGAGAGACCCAGTACTTC CASSSDRRETQYF
NA NA TRBJ2-1 TRBV6-6 TGTGCCAGCAGTTACCCGGGACCGCTAAATGAGCAGTTCTTC CASSYPGPLNEQFF
TRBD1 many TRBJ2-4 TRBV7-2 TGTGCCAGCAGCCCAGGACAGGACAGAAACATTCAGTACTTC CASSPGQDRNIQYF
TRBD1 many TRBJ2-5 TRBV20-1 TGCAGTGCTGCCGGGACAGGGAAAGGAGAGACCCAGTACTTC CSAAGTGKGETQYF
TRBD2 many TRBJ2-1 TRBV24-1 TGTGCCACCAGTGACCCCGGCCTAGCGGGAGGCTATGAGCAGTTCTTC CATSDPGLAGGYEQFF
NA many TRBJ2-5 TRBV10-3 TGTGCCATCAGTGACCCAGCTGGCAGGGGCGAGACTAGCCAAGAGACCCAGTACTTC CAISDPAGRGETSQETQYF
NA NA TRBJ2-7 TRBV28 TGTGCCAGTGGCGGGAATTCCTACGAGCAGTACTTC CASGGNSYEQYF
NA many TRBJ1-1 TRBV30 TGTGCCTGGGGGGACACGAAAGCTTTCTTT CAWGDTKAFF
NA many TRBJ1-5 TRBV6-1 TGTGCCAGCATGCGGAGCGCGAATCAGCCCCAGCATTTT CASMRSANQPQHF
NA few TRBJ1-2 TRBV19 TGTGCCACGGACTCTCTAGGCAACCGGGGCTACACCTTC CATDSLGNRGYTF
TRBD2 many TRBJ2-2 TRBV2 TGTGCCAGCAGTGAACGCGGGGGGGACACCGGGGAGCTGTTTTTT CASSERGGDTGELFF
NA NA TRBJ1-6 TRBV20-1 TGCAGTGCTAGCCAGGGTTCCCATTCACCCCTCCACTTT CSASQGSHSPLHF
NA many TRBJ1-2 TRBV28 TGTGCCAGCAGTTTAGGTGGCAGCAGTTTAGCTGGCTACACCTTC CASSLGGSSLAGYTF